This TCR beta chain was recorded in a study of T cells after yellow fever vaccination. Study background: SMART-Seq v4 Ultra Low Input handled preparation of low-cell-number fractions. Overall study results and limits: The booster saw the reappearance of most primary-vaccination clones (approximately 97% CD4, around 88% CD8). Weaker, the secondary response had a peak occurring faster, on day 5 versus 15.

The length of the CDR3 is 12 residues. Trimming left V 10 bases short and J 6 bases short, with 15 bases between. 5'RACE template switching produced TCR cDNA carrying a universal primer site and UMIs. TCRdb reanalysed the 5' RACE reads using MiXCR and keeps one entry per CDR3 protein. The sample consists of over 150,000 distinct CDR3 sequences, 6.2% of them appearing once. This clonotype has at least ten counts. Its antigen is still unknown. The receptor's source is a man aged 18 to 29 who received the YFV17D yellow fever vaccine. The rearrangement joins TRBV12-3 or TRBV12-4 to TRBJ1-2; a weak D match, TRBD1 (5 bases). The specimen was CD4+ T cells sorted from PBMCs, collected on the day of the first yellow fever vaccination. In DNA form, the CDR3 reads TGTGCCACCGACTCGGGGGGTGATGGCTACACCTTC. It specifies CATDSGGDGYTF.